This entry is about one T cell receptor beta chain. Antigen specificity is unknown. This entry comes from a study of shared clonotypes between healthy human individuals. CD45RO-negative CD8 cells positively selected for CCR7 made up the naive population, which excluded terminally differentiated effector memory CD45RA+ cells. Tens of thousands of T cell genomes (around 200 ng DNA) went into each sorted-subset replicate. Here immunoSEQ multiplex PCR was the method, and the copy in TCRdb shows in-frame clones only, minus some. This table holds 1.5 million to 2.5 million clones, about 95% found once. Findings and limits, study-wide: Some naive CD4 clonotypes, around 4.9%, turned up in common across a handful of donors.

This CDR3 contains 15 residues. Germline CDR1 SEHNR, CDR2 FQNEAQ (reference sequence). V lost 1 base and J lost 4, with 14 bases in between. The sequencing input was naive CD8+ T cells sorted from blood. This TCR was sampled from a man between 18 and 35 years old in good health. The chain couples TRBV7-9 to TRBJ2-7, with a tentative D call TRBD2 (5 bases). CDR3 DNA: TGTGCCAGCAGCTTAGGCGCTTCCGGGAAATACGAGCAGTACTTC. Translated: CASSLGASGKYEQYF.